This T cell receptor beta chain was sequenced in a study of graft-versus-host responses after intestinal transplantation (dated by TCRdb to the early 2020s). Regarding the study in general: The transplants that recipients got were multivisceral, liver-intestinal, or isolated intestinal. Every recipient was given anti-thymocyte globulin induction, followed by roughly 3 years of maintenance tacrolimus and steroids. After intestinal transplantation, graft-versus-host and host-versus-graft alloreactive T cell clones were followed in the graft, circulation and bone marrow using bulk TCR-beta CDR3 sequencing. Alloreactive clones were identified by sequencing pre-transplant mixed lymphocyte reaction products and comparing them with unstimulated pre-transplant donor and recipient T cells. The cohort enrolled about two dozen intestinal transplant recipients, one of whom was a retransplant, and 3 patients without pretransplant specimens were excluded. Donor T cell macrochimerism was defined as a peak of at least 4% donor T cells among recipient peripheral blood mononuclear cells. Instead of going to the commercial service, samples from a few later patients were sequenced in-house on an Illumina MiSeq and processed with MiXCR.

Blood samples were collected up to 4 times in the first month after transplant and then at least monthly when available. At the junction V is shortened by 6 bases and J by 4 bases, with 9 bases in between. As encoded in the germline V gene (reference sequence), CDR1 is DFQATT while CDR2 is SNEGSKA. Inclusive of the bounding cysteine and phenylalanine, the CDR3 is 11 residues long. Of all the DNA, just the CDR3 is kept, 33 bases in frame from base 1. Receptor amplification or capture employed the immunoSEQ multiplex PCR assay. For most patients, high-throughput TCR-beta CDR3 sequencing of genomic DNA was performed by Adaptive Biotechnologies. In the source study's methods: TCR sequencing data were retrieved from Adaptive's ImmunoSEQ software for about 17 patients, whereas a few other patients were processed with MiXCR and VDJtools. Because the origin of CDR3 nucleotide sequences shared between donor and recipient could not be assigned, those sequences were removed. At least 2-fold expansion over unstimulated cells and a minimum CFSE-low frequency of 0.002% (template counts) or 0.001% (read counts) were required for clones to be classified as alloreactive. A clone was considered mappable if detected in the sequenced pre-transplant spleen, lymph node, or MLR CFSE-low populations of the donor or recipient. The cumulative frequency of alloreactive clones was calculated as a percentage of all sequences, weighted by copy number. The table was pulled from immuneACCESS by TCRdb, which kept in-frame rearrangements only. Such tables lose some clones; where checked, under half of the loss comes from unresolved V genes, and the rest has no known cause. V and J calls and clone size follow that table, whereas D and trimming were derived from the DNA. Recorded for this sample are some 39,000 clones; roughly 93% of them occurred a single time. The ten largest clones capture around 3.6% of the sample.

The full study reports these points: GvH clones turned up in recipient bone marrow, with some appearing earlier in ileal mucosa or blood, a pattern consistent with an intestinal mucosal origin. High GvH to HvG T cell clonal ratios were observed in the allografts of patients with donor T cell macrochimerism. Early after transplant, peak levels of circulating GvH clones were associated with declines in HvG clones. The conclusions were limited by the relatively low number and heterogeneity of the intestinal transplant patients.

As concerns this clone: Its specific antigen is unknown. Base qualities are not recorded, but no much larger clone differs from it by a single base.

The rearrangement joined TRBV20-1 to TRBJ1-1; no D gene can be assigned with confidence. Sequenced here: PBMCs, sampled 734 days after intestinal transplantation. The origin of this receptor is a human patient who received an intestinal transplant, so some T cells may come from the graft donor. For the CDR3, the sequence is CSAPRSTEAFF. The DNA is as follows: TGCAGTGCCCCACGGAGCACTGAAGCTTTCTTT.